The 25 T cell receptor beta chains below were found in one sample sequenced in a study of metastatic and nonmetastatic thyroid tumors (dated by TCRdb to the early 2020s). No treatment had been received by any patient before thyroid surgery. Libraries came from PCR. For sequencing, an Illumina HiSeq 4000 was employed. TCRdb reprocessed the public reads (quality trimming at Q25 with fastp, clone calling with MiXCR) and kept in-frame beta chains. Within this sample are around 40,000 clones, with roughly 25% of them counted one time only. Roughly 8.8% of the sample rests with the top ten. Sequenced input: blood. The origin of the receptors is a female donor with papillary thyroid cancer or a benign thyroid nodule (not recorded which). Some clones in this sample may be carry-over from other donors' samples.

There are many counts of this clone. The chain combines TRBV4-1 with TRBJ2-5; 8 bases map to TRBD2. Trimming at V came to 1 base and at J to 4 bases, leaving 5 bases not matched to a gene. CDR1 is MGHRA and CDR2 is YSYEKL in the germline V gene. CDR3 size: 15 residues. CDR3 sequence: CASSQAGGGRETQYF. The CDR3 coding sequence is TGCGCCAGCAGCCAAGCCGGGGGGGGTAGAGAGACCCAGTACTTC.

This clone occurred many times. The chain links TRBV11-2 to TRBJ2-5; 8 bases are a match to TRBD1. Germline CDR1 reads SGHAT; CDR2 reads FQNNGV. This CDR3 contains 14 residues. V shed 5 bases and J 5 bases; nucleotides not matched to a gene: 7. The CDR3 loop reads CASSTLDRDETQYF. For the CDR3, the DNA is TGTGCCAGCAGCACTTTGGACAGGGATGAGACCCAGTACTTC.

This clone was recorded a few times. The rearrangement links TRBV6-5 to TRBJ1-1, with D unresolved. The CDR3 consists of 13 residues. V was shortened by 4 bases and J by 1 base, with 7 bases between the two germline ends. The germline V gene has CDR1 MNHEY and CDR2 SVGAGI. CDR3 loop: CASSSTANTEAFF. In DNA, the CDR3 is TGTGCCAGCAGTTCTACAGCGAACACTGAAGCTTTCTTT.

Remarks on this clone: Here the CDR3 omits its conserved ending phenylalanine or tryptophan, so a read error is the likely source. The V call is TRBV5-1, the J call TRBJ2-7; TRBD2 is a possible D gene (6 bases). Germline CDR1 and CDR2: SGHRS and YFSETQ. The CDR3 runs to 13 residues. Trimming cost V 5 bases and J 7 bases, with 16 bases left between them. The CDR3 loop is CASRAQEGREQYL. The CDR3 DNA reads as TGCGCCAGCAGGGCTCAGGAGGGTAGGGAGCAGTACTTA.

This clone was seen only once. CDR3 loop: CATSSEAGGPPYNEQFF. The CDR3 DNA sequence: TGTGCCACCTCATCCGAAGCGGGAGGGCCCCCATACAATGAGCAGTTCTTC. The V gene is TRBV24-1, the J gene TRBJ2-1; 10 nucleotides agree with TRBD2. The germline CDR1 and CDR2 sequences are KGHDR and SFDVKD. The CDR3 loop spans 17 amino acids. V trimming: 9 bases; J trimming: 4 bases; junction bases outside the gene matches: 14.

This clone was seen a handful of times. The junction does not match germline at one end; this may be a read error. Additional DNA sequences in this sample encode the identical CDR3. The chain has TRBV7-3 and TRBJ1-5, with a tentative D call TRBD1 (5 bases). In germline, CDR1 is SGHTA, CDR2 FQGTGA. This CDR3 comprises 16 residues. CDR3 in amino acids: CAPAAGEHKGNQPQHF. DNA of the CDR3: TGTGCACCAGCGGCAGGAGAGCACAAGGGGAACCAGCCACAGCATTTT.

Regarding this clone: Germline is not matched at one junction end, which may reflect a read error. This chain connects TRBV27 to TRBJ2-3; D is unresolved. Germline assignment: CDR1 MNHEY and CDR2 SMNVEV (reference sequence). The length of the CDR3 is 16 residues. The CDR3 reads CASTLVLGLVTDTQYF. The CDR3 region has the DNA TGTGCCAGCACTTTAGTTCTAGGATTGGTCACAGATACGCAGTATTTT.

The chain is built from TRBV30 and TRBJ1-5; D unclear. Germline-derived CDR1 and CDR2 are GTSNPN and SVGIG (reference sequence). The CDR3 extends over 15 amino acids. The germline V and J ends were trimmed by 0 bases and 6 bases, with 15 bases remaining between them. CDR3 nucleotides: TGTGCCTGGAGTGTTGGTTCGAATAGCGGTCAGCCCCAGCATTTT. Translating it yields CAWSVGSNSGQPQHF.

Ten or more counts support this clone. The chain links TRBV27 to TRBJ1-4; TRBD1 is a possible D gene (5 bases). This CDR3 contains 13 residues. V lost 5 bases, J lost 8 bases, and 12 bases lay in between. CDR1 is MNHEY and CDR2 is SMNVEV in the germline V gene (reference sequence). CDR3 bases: TGTGCCAGCAGTAAGCTGGGGGGGGAAAAACTGTTTTTT. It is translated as CASSKLGGEKLFF.

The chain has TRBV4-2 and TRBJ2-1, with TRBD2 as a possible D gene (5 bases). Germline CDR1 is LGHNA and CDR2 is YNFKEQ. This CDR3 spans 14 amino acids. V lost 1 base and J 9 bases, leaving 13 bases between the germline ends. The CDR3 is CASSQGRGRFEQFF. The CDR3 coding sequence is TGTGCCAGCAGCCAAGGAAGAGGGAGATTTGAGCAGTTCTTC.

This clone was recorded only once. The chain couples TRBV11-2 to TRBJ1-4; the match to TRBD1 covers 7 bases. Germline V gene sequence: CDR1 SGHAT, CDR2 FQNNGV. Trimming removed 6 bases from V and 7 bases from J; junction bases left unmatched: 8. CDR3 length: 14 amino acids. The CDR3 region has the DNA TGTGCCAGCAGGCGGACAGGCGGGGCTGAAAAACTGTTTTTT. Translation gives CASRRTGGAEKLFF.

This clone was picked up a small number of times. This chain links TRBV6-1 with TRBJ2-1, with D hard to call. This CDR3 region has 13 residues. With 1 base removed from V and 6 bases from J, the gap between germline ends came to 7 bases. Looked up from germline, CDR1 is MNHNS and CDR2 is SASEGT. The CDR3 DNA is TGTGCCAGCAGTGAAGAATTAATCAATGAGCAGTTCTTC. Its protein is CASSEELINEQFF.

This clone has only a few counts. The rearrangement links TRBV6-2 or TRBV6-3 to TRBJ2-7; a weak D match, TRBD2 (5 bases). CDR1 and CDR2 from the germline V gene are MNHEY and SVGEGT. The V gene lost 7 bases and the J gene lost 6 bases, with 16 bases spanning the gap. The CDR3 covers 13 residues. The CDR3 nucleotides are TGTGCCAGCATCAGAGGCGGGCTAAGCGAGCAGTACTTC. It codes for CASIRGGLSEQYF.

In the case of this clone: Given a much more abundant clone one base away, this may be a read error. The CDR3 sequence is CASSQDFGEVLRDGHEQFF. CDR3 DNA sequence: TGTGCCAGCAGCCAAGATTTTGGGGAGGTCTTGCGGGATGGCCACGAGCAGTTCTTC. V and J are TRBV3-1 and TRBJ2-1, with a tentative D call TRBD2 (6 bases). CDR3 length: 19 amino acids. V was clipped by 0 bases and J by 10 bases, with 28 bases between them. Germline V gene data show CDR1 as LGHDT and CDR2 as YNNKEL (reference sequence).

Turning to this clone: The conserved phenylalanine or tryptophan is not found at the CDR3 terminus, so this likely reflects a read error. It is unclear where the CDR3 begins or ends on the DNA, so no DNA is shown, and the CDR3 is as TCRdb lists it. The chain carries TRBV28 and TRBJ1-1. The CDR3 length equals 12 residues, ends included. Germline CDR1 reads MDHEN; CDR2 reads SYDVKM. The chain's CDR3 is CASSLGLPESFL.

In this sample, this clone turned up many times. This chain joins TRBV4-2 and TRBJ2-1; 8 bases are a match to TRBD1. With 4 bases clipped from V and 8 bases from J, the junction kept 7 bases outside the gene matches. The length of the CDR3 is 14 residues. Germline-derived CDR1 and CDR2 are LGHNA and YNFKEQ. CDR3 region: CASSRQGNGYEQFF. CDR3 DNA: TGTGCCAGCAGCCGACAGGGGAATGGGTATGAGCAGTTCTTC.

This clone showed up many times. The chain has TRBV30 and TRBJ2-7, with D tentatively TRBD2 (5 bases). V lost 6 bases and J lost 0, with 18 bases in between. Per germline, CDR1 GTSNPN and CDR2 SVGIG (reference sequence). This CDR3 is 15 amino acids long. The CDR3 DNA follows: TGTGCCTGTTCCCGAGGGTTGGAGAGCTCCTACGAGCAGTACTTC. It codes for CACSRGLESSYEQYF.

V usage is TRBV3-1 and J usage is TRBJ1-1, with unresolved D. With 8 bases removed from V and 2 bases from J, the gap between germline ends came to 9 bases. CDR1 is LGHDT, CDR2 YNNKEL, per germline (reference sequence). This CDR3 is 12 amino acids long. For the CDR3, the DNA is TGTGCCAGCGCACACGTAAACACTGAAGCTTTCTTT. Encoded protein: CASAHVNTEAFF.

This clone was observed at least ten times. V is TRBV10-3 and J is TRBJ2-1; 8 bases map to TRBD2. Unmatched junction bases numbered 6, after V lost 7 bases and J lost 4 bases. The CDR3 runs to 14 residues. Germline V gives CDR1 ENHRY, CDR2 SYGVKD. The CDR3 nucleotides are TGTGCCATCATGGGGGAGCGGGAGTACAATGAGCAGTTCTTC. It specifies CAIMGEREYNEQFF.

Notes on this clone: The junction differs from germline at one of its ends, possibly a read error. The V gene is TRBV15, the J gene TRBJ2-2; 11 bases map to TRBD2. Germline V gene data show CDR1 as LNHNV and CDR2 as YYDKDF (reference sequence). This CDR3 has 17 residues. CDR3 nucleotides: TGTGCCACCAGCAGAGATCTAGCGGGAGGAACCACCGGTGAGCTGTTTTTT. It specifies CATSRDLAGGTTGELFF.

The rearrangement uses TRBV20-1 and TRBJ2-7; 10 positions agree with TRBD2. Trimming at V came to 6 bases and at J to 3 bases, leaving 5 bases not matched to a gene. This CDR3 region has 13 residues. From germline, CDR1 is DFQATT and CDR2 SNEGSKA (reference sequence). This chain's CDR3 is CSAHPSGSYEQYF. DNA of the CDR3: TGCAGTGCCCATCCTAGCGGGAGCTACGAGCAGTACTTC.

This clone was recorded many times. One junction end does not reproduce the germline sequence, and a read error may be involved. CDR3 protein: CASSYRDNYGHTF. The CDR3 coding sequence is TGTGCCAGCAGTTACCGGGACAACTATGGCCACACCTTC. The chain recombines TRBV6-2 or TRBV6-3 with TRBJ1-2; weak D call: TRBD1 (6 bases). This CDR3 has 13 residues. CDR1 and CDR2 from the germline V gene are MNHEY and SVGEGT.

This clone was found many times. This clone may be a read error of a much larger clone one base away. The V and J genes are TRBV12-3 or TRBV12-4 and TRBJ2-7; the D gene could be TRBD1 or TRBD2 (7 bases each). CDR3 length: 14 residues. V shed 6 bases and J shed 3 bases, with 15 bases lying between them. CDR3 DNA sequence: TGTGCCAGCAGGGGGGGGTCAGGGGGCTACGAGCAGTACTTC. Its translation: CASRGGSGGYEQYF.

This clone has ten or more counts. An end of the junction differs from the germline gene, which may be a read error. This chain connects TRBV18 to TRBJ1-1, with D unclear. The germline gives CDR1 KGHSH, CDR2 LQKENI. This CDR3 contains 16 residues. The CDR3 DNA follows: TGTGCCAGCTCGCCACCTCACTCCACAGTGAACACTGAAGCTTTCTTT. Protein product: CASSPPHSTVNTEAFF.

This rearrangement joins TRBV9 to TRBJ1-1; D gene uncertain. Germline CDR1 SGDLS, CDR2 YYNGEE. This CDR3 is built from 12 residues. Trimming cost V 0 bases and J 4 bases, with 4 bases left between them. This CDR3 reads CASSVGGTEAFF. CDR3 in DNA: TGTGCCAGCAGCGTAGGAGGCACTGAAGCTTTCTTT.